This TCR beta chain was sequenced in a study of shared clonotypes between healthy human individuals. Study-wide results and caveats: Four donors showed sharing of about 4.8% of naive CD4 clonotypes.

The CDR3 is 13 residues long. The V segment lost 5 bases and the J segment 3 bases; nucleotides outside the gene matches: 4. Germline V gene lookup returns CDR1 MNHEY and CDR2 SMNVEV (reference sequence). With respect to this clone: Its target is unknown.

It was CD45RO-negative cells, positively selected for CCR7, that made up naive CD8 cells, with terminally differentiated effector memory CD45RA+ cells excluded. Sequenced by immunoSEQ multiplex PCR; TCRdb stores in-frame clones only, minus some. This sample has over 800,000 clones, with more than 85% found just once. The receptor comes from a man in his thirties or forties in good health. The rearrangement joins TRBV27 to TRBJ2-7, with 7 positions matching TRBD1. Material: naive CD8+ T cells sorted from blood. The CDR3 DNA reads TGTGCCAGCAGTCGGACAGGCCTCTACGAGCAGTACTTC. It encodes CASSRTGLYEQYF.